This entry lists 31 T cell receptor beta chains sequenced from one sample in a study of blood T cell repertoires in COVID-19. Libraries were prepared by immunoSEQ multiplex PCR; TCRdb keeps only in-frame clonotypes and omits some of them. The sample has 100,000 to 130,000 clones; more than 70% are singletons. The material sequenced was peripheral blood. The origin of the receptors is a man aged 45-65 years with active or convalescent COVID-19.

The V and J genes are TRBV28 and TRBJ1-1; 12 bases are shared with TRBD1. The germline V gene encodes CDR1 MDHEN and CDR2 SYDVKM. There are 16 residues in the CDR3. The CDR3 protein is CVITGTGGDLNTEAFF. In nucleotides, the CDR3 is TGTGTCATAACAGGGACAGGGGGCGATTTGAACACTGAAGCTTTCTTT.

The chain has TRBV11-3 and TRBJ2-7, with a possible D match to TRBD2 (6 bases). Per germline, CDR1 SGHNT and CDR2 YENEEA. The CDR3 is made up of 17 amino acids. Trimming removed 5 bases from V and 3 bases from J, with 23 bases in between. CDR3 bases: TGTGCCAGCAGCGCAAGACTAGGGAGCGGGCACGACTACGAGCAGTACTTC. Translating it yields CASSARLGSGHDYEQYF.

This chain connects TRBV5-5 to TRBJ2-6; D is perhaps TRBD2 (6 bases). The germline gives CDR1 SGHKS, CDR2 YYEKEE (reference sequence). V gave up 0 bases and J gave up 2 bases, with 9 bases separating them. The CDR3 is made up of 16 amino acids. The CDR3 protein is CASSLVGGAGANVLTF. DNA for the CDR3: TGTGCCAGCAGCTTGGTCGGCGGGGCTGGGGCCAACGTCCTGACTTTC.

This clone was observed a single time. The chain links TRBV18 to TRBJ2-7; 7 bases are shared with TRBD1. The trim removed 3 bases at V and 2 bases at J, leaving 7 bases unmatched. Germline CDR1 and CDR2: KGHSH and LQKENI. The CDR3 is 15 amino acids. CDR3 DNA sequence: TGTGCCAGCTCACCCGGGACAGCGTACACCTACGAGCAGTACTTC. Its protein is CASSPGTAYTYEQYF.

The chain is built from TRBV5-1 and TRBJ1-1; D perhaps matches TRBD1 (6 bases). The CDR3 totals 13 residues. From germline, CDR1 is SGHRS and CDR2 YFSETQ. Trimming took 0 bases from V and 4 from J, leaving 7 bases between them. CDR3 sequence: CASSLEGGTEAFF. CDR3 sequence (DNA): TGCGCCAGCAGCTTGGAAGGGGGCACTGAAGCTTTCTTT.

The V call is TRBV15, the J call TRBJ1-1; 7 bases are a match to TRBD1. Trimming took 5 bases from V and 0 from J; bases not matched to a gene: 6. CDR3 length equals 15 residues. CDR1 is LNHNV, CDR2 YYDKDF, per germline (reference sequence). CDR3 nucleotides: TGTGCCACCAGCCCAAGGACAGGTTTGAACACTGAAGCTTTCTTT. Translation gives CATSPRTGLNTEAFF.

The chain uses TRBV27 and TRBJ1-4, with 7 bases that match TRBD1. Trimming removed 4 bases from V and 8 bases from J; junction bases left unmatched: 7. Germline values: CDR1 MNHEY, CDR2 SMNVEV (reference sequence). This CDR3 has 14 amino acids. Here the CDR3 DNA reads TGTGCCAGCAGTTCGGACAGGAGGGGGGAAAAACTGTTTTTT. Amino acids: CASSSDRRGEKLFF. The full variable domain, rest sourced from reference TRBV27 and TRBJ1-4, is EAQVTQNPRYLITVTGKKLTVTCSQNMNHEYMSWYRQDPGLGLRQIYYSMNVEVTDKGDVPEGYKVSRKEKRNFPLILESPSPNQTSLYFCASSSDRRGEKLFFGSGTQLSVL.

The chain recombines TRBV6-5 with TRBJ1-1; TRBD1 agrees at 8 bases. The CDR3 loop spans 14 amino acids. Germline V CDR1 and CDR2: MNHEY, SVGAGI. The V gene end was trimmed by 2 bases and the J gene end by 8 bases; junction bases not matched to a gene: 7. CDR3 residues: CASSYRPRDREAFF. The CDR3 DNA reads TGTGCCAGCAGTTACCGTCCCCGGGACAGGGAAGCTTTCTTT.

J is TRBJ2-3 and V is TRBV6-5; TRBD2 aligns across 13 bases. CDR1 is MNHEY and CDR2 is SVGAGI in the germline V gene. The V segment lost 5 bases and the J segment 14 bases; nucleotides outside the gene matches: 13. The CDR3 length is 15 residues. CDR3 sequence reads: CASSQINQLAGGWYF. The CDR3 DNA is TGTGCCAGCAGTCAAATTAACCAACTAGCGGGAGGGTGGTATTTT.

V usage is TRBV7-8 and J usage is TRBJ2-7; TRBD2 matches 11 bases. The CDR3 length is 15 residues. Germline CDR1 reads SGHVS; CDR2 reads FQNEAQ. V shed 5 bases, J shed 7 bases, and the junction held 10 bases outside the gene matches. CDR3 sequence reads: CASSLSLAGVREQYF. The CDR3 DNA sequence: TGTGCCAGCAGCCTCTCACTAGCGGGAGTAAGGGAGCAGTACTTC.

The chain joins TRBV7-8 to TRBJ2-1; TRBD2 aligns across 7 bases. This CDR3 has 16 residues. Germline lookup yields CDR1 SGHVS and CDR2 FQNEAQ. Trimming took 4 bases from V and 0 from J; bases not matched to a gene: 6. CDR3 bases: TGTGCCAGCAGCTCTTCGGCTAGCGGCTCCTACAATGAGCAGTTCTTC. This translates into CASSSSASGSYNEQFF. Based on the CDR3 plus reference TRBV7-8 and TRBJ2-1, the full variable domain is GAGVSQSPRYKVAKRGQDVALRCDPISGHVSLFWYQQALGQGPEFLTYFQNEAQLDKSGLPSDRFFAERPEGSVSTLKIQRTQQEDSAVYLCASSSSASGSYNEQFFGPGTRLTVL.

V usage is TRBV2 and J usage is TRBJ1-1, with 7 bases fitting TRBD1. The trim removed 9 bases at V and 1 base at J, leaving 2 bases unmatched. The CDR3 is 12 amino acids. Looked up from germline, CDR1 is SNHLY and CDR2 is FYNNEI. The chain's CDR3 is CASDRENTEAFF. DNA of the CDR3: TGTGCCAGTGACAGGGAGAACACTGAAGCTTTCTTT.

This clone came up once. The chain carries TRBV5-1 and TRBJ1-1; the D gene is possibly TRBD1 (5 bases). Germline-derived CDR1 and CDR2 are SGHRS and YFSETQ. The V gene lost 0 bases and the J gene lost 10 bases, with 13 bases spanning the gap. The CDR3 is 13 amino acids. CDR3 loop: CASSLEREGTAFF. The CDR3 DNA reads TGCGCCAGCAGCTTGGAGAGGGAGGGGACAGCTTTCTTT.

This sequence joins TRBV5-5 and TRBJ2-3; possible D gene TRBD2, 5 bases. The length of the CDR3 is 17 residues. Germline V gives CDR1 SGHKS, CDR2 YYEKEE (reference sequence). V gave up 3 bases and J gave up 3 bases, with 20 bases separating them. This CDR3 is CASSSPNGILVTDTQYF. As DNA, the CDR3 is TGTGCCAGCAGCTCCCCGAACGGGATTCTAGTAACAGATACGCAGTATTTT.

The J gene is TRBJ1-4, the V gene TRBV7-2; TRBD1 matches 8 bases. The V segment lost 4 bases and the J segment 11 bases; nucleotides outside the gene matches: 15. Germline CDR1 and CDR2: SGHTA and FQGNSA. The CDR3 totals 16 residues. The CDR3 sequence: CASSSPYGTGEGKLFF. CDR3 nucleotide sequence: TGTGCCAGCAGCTCTCCCTATGGGACAGGAGAGGGGAAACTGTTTTTT.

The chain recombines TRBV7-9 with TRBJ2-1; tentative D call: TRBD1 (6 bases). Looked up from germline, CDR1 is SEHNR and CDR2 is FQNEAQ (reference sequence). The V gene lost 5 bases and the J gene lost 12 bases, with 17 bases spanning the gap. The CDR3 loop spans 13 amino acids. Written as DNA, the CDR3 is TGTGCCAGCAGCCCCGTGAGGGGGAGTGGGCAGTTCTTC. Translated: CASSPVRGSGQFF.

The chain recombines TRBV6-5 with TRBJ2-7; TRBD2 is a possible D gene (7 bases). The CDR3 is 14 residues long. CDR1 and CDR2 (germline): MNHEY, SVGAGI. The ends were cut back, 6 bases at V and 2 bases at J, with 14 bases in the middle. CDR3 residues: CASRGASGPYEQYF. In nucleotides, the CDR3 is TGTGCCAGCAGGGGGGCTAGCGGACCCTACGAGCAGTACTTC.

In its sample, this clone was seen a few times. The chain has TRBV19 and TRBJ1-1; 7 positions match TRBD1. The germline CDR1 and CDR2 sequences are LNHDA and SQIVND (reference sequence). The CDR3 is 14 amino acids. J was trimmed by 6 bases and V by 2 bases; bases with no gene match: 6. The CDR3 nucleotides are TGTGCCAGTAGTATAATGACAGGGCCGGCTGAAGCTTTCTTT. It is translated as CASSIMTGPAEAFF.

The genes are TRBV9 and TRBJ2-1; 7 positions agree with TRBD2. CDR3 size: 16 residues. The V segment lost 4 bases and the J segment 2 bases; nucleotides outside the gene matches: 9. The germline V gene encodes CDR1 SGDLS and CDR2 YYNGEE. CDR3 bases: TGTGCCAGCAGCCACAGTTCCAGCGGGACCTACAATGAGCAGTTCTTC. It translates to CASSHSSSGTYNEQFF.

The chain couples TRBV10-3 to TRBJ1-5; TRBD1 is a possible D gene (6 bases). This CDR3 has 15 amino acids. CDR1 and CDR2 (germline): ENHRY, SYGVKD. Trimming took 5 bases from V and 1 from J, leaving 12 bases between them. In DNA, the CDR3 is TGTGCCATCAGTCGGGACACCTTGAGCAATCAGCCCCAGCATTTT. Protein sequence: CAISRDTLSNQPQHF.

This chain links TRBV9 with TRBJ1-2; 9 bases map to TRBD1. The CDR3 is 13 residues long. Trimming removed 4 bases from V and 6 bases from J; junction bases left unmatched: 4. Germline V gives CDR1 SGDLS, CDR2 YYNGEE. The CDR3 region is CASSTRQGDGYTF. The CDR3 nucleotides read TGTGCCAGCAGCACGAGACAGGGGGATGGCTACACCTTC.

J is TRBJ1-6 and V is TRBV6-5; perhaps TRBD1 as D (5 bases). V dropped 8 bases and J dropped 2 bases, with 13 bases sitting between them. Germline CDR1 reads MNHEY; CDR2 reads SVGAGI. The CDR3 covers 15 residues. The CDR3: CASGDDRAYNSPLHF. Written as DNA, the CDR3 is TGTGCCAGCGGGGATGACAGAGCCTATAATTCACCCCTCCACTTT.

This chain connects TRBV7-2 to TRBJ2-3; possibly TRBD2 for D (5 bases). The germline V gene has CDR1 SGHTA and CDR2 FQGNSA. Trimming left V 3 bases short and J 1 base short, with 14 bases between. The CDR3 runs 16 residues. The CDR3: CASSFGRVGGTDTQYF. DNA of the CDR3: TGTGCCAGCAGCTTCGGGCGGGTGGGAGGCACAGATACGCAGTATTTT.

The rearrangement uses TRBV5-1 and TRBJ2-5; the D gene is possibly TRBD1 (7 bases). Deletions cut 6 bases from V and 5 bases from J, with 17 bases between. This CDR3 comprises 14 residues. Germline CDR1 is SGHRS and CDR2 is YFSETQ. CDR3 amino acids: CASTLQPGGETQYF. The CDR3 DNA reads TGCGCCAGCACCCTACAGCCAGGGGGGGAGACCCAGTACTTC. Full variable domain (missing parts from reference TRBV5-1 and TRBJ2-5): KAGVTQTPRYLIKTRGQQVTLSCSPISGHRSVSWYQQTPGQGLQFLFEYFSETQRNKGNFPGRFSGRQFSNSRSEMNVSTLELGDSALYLCASTLQPGGETQYFGPGTRLLVL.

The rearrangement uses TRBV25-1 and TRBJ2-5, with TRBD1 matching 11 bases. CDR3 size: 17 residues. The ends lost 3 bases at V and 5 bases at J; junction bases unmatched: 11. Germline CDR1 is MGHDK and CDR2 is SYGVNS. The CDR3 DNA reads TGTGCCAGCAGTGACACCCGGGACAGGGGGTCGATGGAGACCCAGTACTTC. It encodes CASSDTRDRGSMETQYF.

This clone showed up just once. The V and J genes are TRBV9 and TRBJ1-1, with a tentative D call TRBD1 (5 bases). The V end lost 6 bases, the J end lost 1 base, and 10 bases lay between the germline ends. Germline V gives CDR1 SGDLS, CDR2 YYNGEE. The CDR3 is 13 amino acids. The CDR3 bases are TGTGCCAGCAACCTAGGACAGAACACTGAAGCTTTCTTT. It encodes CASNLGQNTEAFF.

The table lists this clone with a count of one. The CDR3 DNA reads TGTGCCTGGCAAAGAGCAACAGGGGGCGCTTTTAGGGACACCGGGGAGCTGTTTTTT. It yields the protein CAWQRATGGAFRDTGELFF. The chain uses TRBV30 and TRBJ2-2; 9 nucleotides line up with TRBD1. This CDR3 comprises 19 residues. Germline-derived CDR1 and CDR2 are GTSNPN and SVGIG (reference sequence). The ends lost 5 bases at V and 3 bases at J; junction bases unmatched: 19. The full variable domain, in which reference TRBV30 and TRBJ2-2 provide the parts outside the CDR3, is SQTIHQWPATLVQPVGSPLSLECTVEGTSNPNLYWYRQAAGRGLQLLFYSVGIGQISSEVPQNLSASRPQDRQFILSSKKLLLSDSGFYLCAWQRATGGAFRDTGELFFGEGSRLTVL.

V is TRBV19 and J is TRBJ2-3, with D possibly TRBD2 on 6 matching bases. The germline CDR1 and CDR2 sequences are LNHDA and SQIVND (reference sequence). There are 16 residues in the CDR3. V was clipped by 6 bases and J by 0 bases, with 16 bases between them. CDR3 loop: CASRKLGGSSTDTQYF. The CDR3 nucleotides are TGTGCCAGTAGGAAATTGGGGGGATCTAGCACAGATACGCAGTATTTT. Together with reference TRBV19 and TRBJ2-3, the CDR3 gives the full variable domain: DGGITQSPKYLFRKEGQNVTLSCEQNLNHDAMYWYRQDPGQGLRLIYYSQIVNDFQKGDIAEGYSVSREKKESFPLTVTSAQKNPTAFYLCASRKLGGSSTDTQYFGPGTRLTVL.

This chain uses TRBV5-6 with TRBJ2-5; 8 bases match TRBD2. CDR1 SGHDT and CDR2 YYEEEE come from the germline V gene. The CDR3 sequence is 16 residues long. Trimming at V came to 1 base and at J to 2 bases, leaving 7 bases not matched to a gene. Here the CDR3 DNA reads TGTGCCAGCAGCTTGCGGAGCGGGAGCCGACAAGAGACCCAGTACTTC. Protein: CASSLRSGSRQETQYF.

V gene TRBV2 combines with J gene TRBJ2-5, with D tentatively TRBD1 (6 bases). The CDR3 is made up of 15 amino acids. Germline V gene sequence: CDR1 SNHLY, CDR2 FYNNEI. V lost 0 bases to trimming and J lost 5 bases, with 13 bases between them. CDR3 in DNA: TGTGCCAGCAGTGAAGCCTCGGCAGGGGTGGAGACCCAGTACTTC. Its translation is CASSEASAGVETQYF. Combining the CDR3 with reference TRBV2 and TRBJ2-5 gives the whole variable domain EPEVTQTPSHQVTQMGQEVILRCVPISNHLYFYWYRQILGQKVEFLVSFYNNEISEKSEIFDDQFSVERPDGSNFTLKIRSTKLEDSAMYFCASSEASAGVETQYFGPGTRLLVL.

The chain combines TRBV9 with TRBJ2-3; 11 nucleotides line up with TRBD2. In germline, CDR1 is SGDLS, CDR2 YYNGEE. The CDR3 sequence is 18 residues long. Trimming cost V 0 bases and J 2 bases; bases outside gene matches: 8. The CDR3 region is CASSVGLETSGATDTQYF. CDR3 coding DNA: TGTGCCAGCAGCGTAGGCCTAGAGACTAGCGGGGCCACAGATACGCAGTATTTT.